A single sample is the source of the 5 T cell receptor beta chains below, sequenced in a study of T cell responses to AZD1222 COVID-19 vaccine. The table came from immunoSEQ multiplex PCR; TCRdb's copy has only in-frame clones and leaves some out. The profile shows roughly 190,000 clones, approximately 91% of them singletons. The specimen was peripheral blood, collected on day 0 of AZD1222 vaccination. These receptors all stem from an adult in good health.

This chain joins TRBV5-1 and TRBJ2-3, with D possibly matching TRBD2 (5 bases). The CDR3 length is 14 residues. CDR1 SGHRS and CDR2 YFSETQ come from the germline V gene. V lost 4 bases and J 4 bases, leaving 13 bases between the germline ends. CDR3 protein: CASSKLEEADTQYF. CDR3 coding DNA: TGCGCCAGCAGCAAACTAGAGGAGGCAGATACGCAGTATTTT.

The chain has TRBV6-1 and TRBJ1-5; the D gene is possibly TRBD1 (6 bases). With 0 bases removed from V and 2 bases from J, the gap between germline ends came to 8 bases. The CDR3 has 15 residues. CDR1 MNHNS and CDR2 SASEGT come from the germline V gene. CDR3: CASSEAGGGNQPQHF. The CDR3 region has the DNA TGTGCCAGCAGTGAAGCAGGGGGGGGCAATCAGCCCCAGCATTTT.

This clone was counted a single time. CDR3 amino acids: CASSMGQGDGYTF. DNA for the CDR3: TGCGCCAGCAGCATGGGACAGGGGGATGGCTACACCTTC. The gene calls are TRBV5-1 and TRBJ1-2; TRBD1 matches at 11 bases. The CDR3 loop spans 13 amino acids. Germline lookup yields CDR1 SGHRS and CDR2 YFSETQ. Trimming cost V 4 bases and J 6 bases; bases outside gene matches: 2.

The V call is TRBV6-6, the J call TRBJ2-3; TRBD2 agrees at 13 bases. CDR1 MNHNY and CDR2 SVGAGI come from the germline V gene (reference sequence). CDR3 length equals 14 residues. V trimming: 8 bases; J trimming: 5 bases; junction bases outside the gene matches: 4. The CDR3 protein is CASQTSGGGDTQYF. CDR3 nucleotides: TGTGCCAGCCAAACTAGCGGGGGGGGAGATACGCAGTATTTT.

The chain employs TRBV9 and TRBJ2-2; 7 nucleotides line up with TRBD1. Per germline, CDR1 SGDLS and CDR2 YYNGEE. This CDR3 is built from 15 residues. Trimming removed 3 bases from V and 0 bases from J; junction bases left unmatched: 2. CDR3: CASSAGTANTGELFF. The CDR3 coding sequence is TGTGCCAGCAGCGCCGGGACAGCGAACACCGGGGAGCTGTTTTTT.